The clone carrying this T cell receptor (beta chain) was counted only a few times. What it binds is unknown. Compared with germline, one end of the junction differs, possibly owing to a read error. This record comes from a study of identical twins. A universal primer site arose from template switching, and cDNA bore unique molecular identifiers. TCRdb re-analysed the 5' RACE reads in MiXCR, keeping a single row per CDR3 protein. The sample has about 530,000 distinct CDR3 sequences, 12% to 15% seen once. Germline CDR1 is SGHAT and CDR2 is FQNNGV. CDR3 length: 13 residues. Study results and caveats: There were fewer insertions in abundant cord blood beta clonotypes, but memory repertoires showed no such pattern. Its conclusions, products of cross-sectional statistical analysis, did not come from following the same donors.

This same sample was also taken into another study, of yellow fever vaccine responses in identical twins. This second report adds: Twins' vaccine T cell response reportedly gave the appearance of partial convergence and partial personalization.

The chain links TRBV11-2 to TRBJ2-5, with a possible D match to TRBD2 (6 bases). Input material: CD4+ T cells sorted from blood. This sequence originates from a young woman in good health. The CDR3 reads CASRLGFGGSQYF. DNA for the CDR3: TGTGCCAGCAGATTAGGGTTTGGGGGGTCCCAGTACTTC. The entire variable domain, with the rest obtained from reference TRBV11-2 and TRBJ2-5, is as follows: EAGVAQSPRYKIIEKRQSVAFWCNPISGHATLYWYQQILGQGPKLLIQFQNNGVVDDSQLPKDRFSAERLKGVDSTLKIQPAKLEDSAVYLCASRLGFGGSQYFGPGTRLLVL.